This T cell receptor beta chain was recorded in a study of blood T cell repertoires in COVID-19 (dated by TCRdb to 2018 to 2021). Study-level background: Samples covering the acute and convalescent phases of COVID-19 were provided by collaborators in the United States, Italy and Spain. The material from the prospective study consisted of cDNA or gDNA derived from T cells, B-cell-depleted T cells, or PBMCs. Subjects who had been exposed to COVID-19, were actively infected with it, or had recovered from it provided the deeply sampled blood TCRbeta repertoires that made up the dataset. The repertoires were released in a freely available public database meant as a resource for research on the immune response to SARS-CoV-2. The samples were drawn from two sources: the first 160 participants of the ongoing ImmuneRACE study, and 1,000 to 1,500 subjects contributed by 6 global collaborators. The sample metadata nearly always contained a de-identified subject ID, COVID-19 status, age in years and sex. Where available, HLA class I and class II types were obtained from metadata supplied by the sample provider rather than from assay-based typing.

TCRbeta CDR3 regions were amplified from genomic DNA using the immunoSEQ Assay, a bias-controlled multiplex PCR. Regarding the original processing steps: The number of nucleated cells in each sample was estimated from the amplification of reference gene primers within the assay. To quantify the absolute abundance of each unique TCRbeta CDR3 rearrangement, sequence reads were collapsed and filtered. Productive Simpson clonality was computed per sample as the square root of Simpson's diversity index over productive rearrangements. Held by TCRdb, this immuneACCESS table contains in-frame sequences only and omits some clones. Under half of the omission traces to an unresolved V gene where checked; the cause of the rest is unknown. For V, J and clone size, that table is used; D and trimming come from the DNA. Here the sample has some 150,000 clones; approximately 87% occur a single time. The leading ten clones occupy 3.5% to 5% of the sample.

CDR1 and CDR2, per the germline V gene, are MDHEN and SYDVKM. CDR3 length: 11 amino acids, cysteine to valine. Here the CDR3 DNA is all that survives: 33 bases in frame from base 1. The study at large found these results: The amount of clinical and demographic metadata varied by source and participant and was provided uncurated.

A word on this clone: This clone's antigen is unknown. There are no base qualities to consult, and no much larger clone falls within one base.

In the prospective study, participants were roughly 18 to 95 years old, resided in approximately 22 geographic areas of the United States, and were enrolled through a virtual design. In the prospective study, cohorts were assigned on the basis of participant-reported clinical history obtained from a screening survey and a study questionnaire. Recovered participants in ImmuneRACE Cohort 3 were defined as having two consecutive negative NP/OP PCR tests, clearance from a healthcare professional, or resolution of symptoms. In the prospective study, mobile phlebotomists collected whole blood, serum and a nasopharyngeal or oropharyngeal swab from each participant. Prospective study participants could optionally give additional blood draws and questionnaires over an approximately two-month period. Blood samples from the prospective study were shipped frozen or at room temperature prior to DNA extraction.

This TCR derives from a woman aged 45-59 years who had recovered from COVID-19. Source material: PBMCs or T cells enriched from blood (not recorded which). The rearrangement joined TRBV28 to TRBJ2-7; 10 bases in between match TRBD2. The DNA sequence follows: TGTGCCAGCGCCGGGACTAGCGAGCTGTACGTC. Its coded protein is CASAGTSELYV.